What follows are 15 T cell receptor beta chains derived from one specimen sequenced in a study of T cell repertoires in cytomegalovirus infection. One entry per CDR3 protein, called by TCRdb with MiXCR from the reads. The sample comprises more than 500,000 distinct CDR3 sequences, about 17% of which are singletons, and 20% to 30% rests with the top ten. Sample: CD8+ T cells from PBMCs. The receptors derive from a human donor in good health (CMV status not recorded). Some clones in this sample may be carry-over from other donors' samples.

A few counts support this clonotype. This chain's CDR3 is CASRLLGEYIQYF. Here the CDR3 DNA reads TGTGCCAGCAGGCTGTTGGGGGAGTACATTCAGTACTTC. The chain employs TRBV5-5 and TRBJ2-4, with D perhaps being TRBD1 or TRBD2 (5 bases each). V was shortened by 5 bases and J by 8 bases, with 14 bases between the two germline ends. Germline CDR1 reads SGHKS; CDR2 reads YYEKEE (reference sequence). The CDR3 covers 13 residues.

This sequence joins TRBV2 and TRBJ2-1, with a possible D match to TRBD1 (5 bases). Germline CDR1 is SNHLY and CDR2 is FYNNEI. The CDR3 extends over 16 amino acids. Trimming removed 8 bases from V and 2 bases from J, with 19 bases in between. The DNA of the CDR3 is TGTGCCAGCTCTAGGCAGGGCAGGATCCCCTACAATGAGCAGTTCTTC. Its translation: CASSRQGRIPYNEQFF.

This clonotype was detected a few times. The genes are TRBV15 and TRBJ2-7; no clear D gene. CDR3 length equals 15 residues. Trimming cost V 0 bases and J 4 bases, with 13 bases left between them. CDR1 LNHNV and CDR2 YYDKDF come from the germline V gene (reference sequence). DNA of the CDR3: TGTGCCACCAGCAGAGATCTAAACAGAGAGTACGAGCAGTACTTC. It translates to CATSRDLNREYEQYF.

The chain is built from TRBV11-2 and TRBJ1-1; 9 positions match TRBD1. J was trimmed by 2 bases and V by 4 bases; bases with no gene match: 11. Germline CDR1 reads SGHAT; CDR2 reads FQNNGV. The CDR3 has 17 residues. CDR3 sequence reads: CASSSWRTGAINTEAFF. DNA for the CDR3: TGTGCCAGCAGCTCTTGGCGGACAGGGGCGATCAACACTGAAGCTTTCTTT. Full variable domain (rest looked up from reference TRBV11-2 and TRBJ1-1): EAGVAQSPRYKIIEKRQSVAFWCNPISGHATLYWYQQILGQGPKLLIQFQNNGVVDDSQLPKDRFSAERLKGVDSTLKIQPAKLEDSAVYLCASSSWRTGAINTEAFFGQGTRLTVV.

This clonotype was seen at least ten times. This chain joins TRBV7-9 and TRBJ2-1, with 10 bases identical to TRBD2. V shed 6 bases and J 0 bases; nucleotides not matched to a gene: 5. CDR3 length equals 16 residues. Germline V gives CDR1 SEHNR, CDR2 FQNEAQ (reference sequence). The DNA for the CDR3 is TGTGCCAGCAGTTGGACTAGCGGCAGCTCCTACAATGAGCAGTTCTTC. This sequence encodes CASSWTSGSSYNEQFF.

This clonotype was counted at least ten times. This chain joins TRBV7-9 and TRBJ2-7, with D tentatively TRBD1 (5 bases). Germline CDR1 SEHNR, CDR2 FQNEAQ (reference sequence). V was clipped by 1 base and J by 1 base, with 11 bases between them. The CDR3 is 15 residues long. CDR3: CASSLETAPSYEQYF. The DNA for the CDR3 is TGTGCCAGCAGCTTAGAGACAGCTCCATCCTACGAGCAGTACTTC.

The sample holds many counts of this clonotype. The chain uses TRBV6-4 and TRBJ2-1, with TRBD1 as a possible D gene (6 bases). The V gene lost 6 bases and the J gene lost 2 bases, with 14 bases spanning the gap. Germline CDR1 is MRHNA and CDR2 is SNTAGT. The CDR3 loop spans 15 amino acids. CDR3 loop: CASSKTGIPYNEQFF. The CDR3 bases are TGTGCCAGCAGCAAGACAGGTATTCCCTACAATGAGCAGTTCTTC.

The rearrangement links TRBV18 to TRBJ1-6; 8 bases map to TRBD1. Germline V gene lookup returns CDR1 KGHSH and CDR2 LQKENI. V trimming: 2 bases; J trimming: 8 bases; junction bases outside the gene matches: 5. This CDR3 is built from 15 residues. The chain's CDR3 is CASSPKDRGDSPLHF. CDR3 DNA: TGTGCCAGCTCACCAAAAGACAGGGGCGATTCACCCCTCCACTTT.

This clonotype has just one count. This may arise from a read error, as a much more abundant clone is one base away. This chain joins TRBV12-3 or TRBV12-4 and TRBJ2-2; D may be TRBD2 (7 bases). CDR3 size: 13 residues. CDR3 loop: CASGGGVTEELFF. The CDR3 DNA is TGTGCCAGCGGAGGGGGGGTCACCGAGGAGCTGTTTTTT.

This clonotype was observed a few times. The chain carries TRBV7-3 and TRBJ2-2; TRBD1 is a possible D gene (5 bases). The CDR3 has 15 amino acids. Germline V CDR1 and CDR2: SGHTA, FQGTGA. V was trimmed by 5 bases and J by 4 bases, leaving 14 bases between them. CDR3 sequence: CASSLTGPTTGELFF. The CDR3 bases are TGTGCCAGCAGCCTTACAGGCCCGACCACCGGGGAGCTGTTTTTT.

There are many counts of this clonotype. CDR3 DNA sequence: TGTGCCAGCAGTTTCGAGGGGGCGAACACTGAAGCTTTCTTT. Amino acid sequence: CASSFEGANTEAFF. J is TRBJ1-1 and V is TRBV12-3 or TRBV12-4; 7 positions agree with TRBD1. There are 14 residues in the CDR3. V lost 3 bases, J lost 1 base, and 2 bases stayed unmatched.

This rearrangement joins TRBV6-1 to TRBJ1-5; D not certain. CDR1 MNHNS and CDR2 SASEGT come from the germline V gene. CDR3 length: 15 residues. Deletions cut 5 bases from V and 4 bases from J, with 15 bases between. DNA of the CDR3: TGTGCCAGCAGTTTAAGTCGGGTATCGAATCAGCCCCAGCATTTT. As protein: CASSLSRVSNQPQHF.

This clonotype was counted a few times. The DNA of the CDR3 is TGTGCCAGCAGCGTCGGGGGGGCCGCCGGAGATACGCAGTATTTT. Translated: CASSVGGAAGDTQYF. The rearrangement joins TRBV3-1 to TRBJ2-3; 8 nucleotides align to TRBD2. The germline V gene has CDR1 LGHDT and CDR2 YNNKEL (reference sequence). V gave up 5 bases and J gave up 5 bases; unmatched junction bases: 9. The CDR3 length is 15 residues.

The V and J genes are TRBV6-2 or TRBV6-3 and TRBJ2-7, with D tentatively TRBD1 (6 bases). Germline CDR1 is MNHEY and CDR2 is SVGEGT. This CDR3 region has 14 residues. V lost 2 bases to trimming and J lost 0 bases, with 8 bases between them. In DNA form, the CDR3 reads TGTGCCAGCAGTTACGACAGGATCTCCTACGAGCAGTACTTC. This encodes CASSYDRISYEQYF.

The chain links TRBV4-1 to TRBJ2-7; possibly TRBD2 for D (5 bases). Germline values: CDR1 MGHRA, CDR2 YSYEKL. This CDR3 has 13 amino acids. Trimming took off 4 bases at V and 6 bases at J, with 13 bases between the two ends. The CDR3: CASSRGMAGEQYF. Written as DNA, the CDR3 is TGCGCCAGCAGCCGAGGGATGGCAGGCGAGCAGTACTTC.